The rows below give T cell receptor beta chains drawn from one sample of a study of CD8+ T cells in alopecia areata. Sequencing used immunoSEQ multiplex PCR; TCRdb keeps in-frame clones, though not all of them. This table holds hundreds of thousands of clones, approximately 67% found once. Specimen: CD4+ T cells sorted from blood, collected at approximately week 42, from a patient treated with tofacitinib. Receptors were obtained from a human donor with alopecia areata. Both conserved end residues are part of each CDR3. The D gene is left open where the match is weak. A clone size is listed for some rows: how often the clone was seen (once, few, many), or a class if it is expanded.

>-|TRBJ1-5|TRBV25-1|-
TGTGCCAGCAGTGAAACAGGGCACAATCAGCCCCAGCATTTT
CASSETGHNQPQHF
>-|TRBJ2-6|TRBV5-1|-
TGCGCCAGCAGCTGGAACCAGGCTAGCTCTGGGGCCAACGTCCTGACTTTC
CASSWNQASSGANVLTF
>-|TRBJ2-7|TRBV2|TRBD2
TGTGCCAGCAAGGTTGGGCTAGCGGGGGTGTACTTC
CASKVGLAGVYF
>few|TRBJ1-1|TRBV29-1|-
TGCAGCGTGCATCAAGGACGAGGCACTGAAGCTTTCTTT
CSVHQGRGTEAFF
>-|TRBJ2-5|TRBV10-2|TRBD2
TGCGCCAGCAGGCCGGGGGGGGTTGTGGAGACCCAGTACTTC
CASRPGGVVETQYF
>-|TRBJ2-1|TRBV7-2|-
TGTGCCAGCAAGGAGCCAGGTAAAAATGAGCAGTTCTTC
CASKEPGKNEQFF
>-|TRBJ2-1|TRBV5-1|-
TGCGCCAGCAGGGCCCAGACTGTTAGCTCCTACAATGAGCAGTTCTTC
CASRAQTVSSYNEQFF
>few|TRBJ1-1|TRBV9|-
TGTGCCAGCAGCGTAGACAGCATGAACACTGAAGCTTTCTTT
CASSVDSMNTEAFF
>many|TRBJ1-6|TRBV30|-
TGTGCCAGCTCCCGGGACCGCGGTTCACCCCTCCACTTT
CASSRDRGSPLHF
>few|TRBJ1-5|TRBV6-5|TRBD1
TGTGCCAGCAGTCTAAGGGGGCACGGTCAGCCCCAGCATTTT
CASSLRGHGQPQHF
>-|TRBJ2-5|TRBV4-3|TRBD2
TGCGCCAGCAGCCAAGATTCGGGGGGAGAGACCCAGTACTTC
CASSQDSGGETQYF
>-|TRBJ1-5|TRBV29-1|-
TGCAGCGTTGGGGAGGGGAAACAGCCCCAGCATTTT
CSVGEGKQPQHF
>-|TRBJ2-5|TRBV7-3|-
TGTGCCAGCAGCCCAGGCAGTCAAGGGACCCAGTACTTC
CASSPGSQGTQYF
>-|TRBJ1-1|TRBV15|-
TGTGCCACCACCGGAGAGACTGAAGCTTTCTTT
CATTGETEAFF
>many|TRBJ2-7|TRBV4-3|TRBD1
TGCGCCAGCAGCCAAGAATGGGACAGATCCTACGAGCAGTACTTC
CASSQEWDRSYEQYF
>-|TRBJ2-7|TRBV6-1|-
TGTGCCAGCAGTGTCGACGGGAGCTACGAGCAGTACTTC
CASSVDGSYEQYF
>-|TRBJ2-4|TRBV19|-
TGTGCCAGTAGGAAGGCAGGGGTAAACATTCAGTACTTC
CASRKAGVNIQYF
>medium-sized|TRBJ2-7|TRBV5-1|-
TGCGCCAGCAGTAGGGAAGAATCCGAGCAGTACTTC
CASSREESEQYF
>-|TRBJ2-5|TRBV5-1|-
TGCGCCAGCAGCTTGGCCGTGGGGGACCAAGAGACCCAGTACTTC
CASSLAVGDQETQYF
>-|TRBJ1-2|TRBV9|-
TGTGCCAGCAGCGTAGCTAACTATGGCTACACCTTC
CASSVANYGYTF
>-|TRBJ2-2|TRBV25-1|TRBD1
TGTGCCAGCAGTGAGACCACGACAGGGTTCGGGGAGCTGTTTTTT
CASSETTTGFGELFF
>-|TRBJ1-1|TRBV29-1|-
TGCAGCGTTGAAAGGGATAAGAGGACTGAAGCTTTCTTT
CSVERDKRTEAFF
>-|TRBJ2-5|TRBV6-5|TRBD1
TGTGCCAGCAGTCCCTCCAGAACAGGGGCCCAGTACTTC
CASSPSRTGAQYF
>-|TRBJ2-2|TRBV7-3|TRBD1
TGTGCCAGCAGCCAACCCCCGGGACAGGGGTCCGGGGAGCTGTTTTTT
CASSQPPGQGSGELFF
>-|TRBJ2-5|TRBV6-5|-
TGTGCCAGCAGTTACTCGGCCAACTCGGGACAAGAGACCCAGTACTTC
CASSYSANSGQETQYF
>-|TRBJ2-7|TRBV29-1|-
TGCAGCGTTGTGGACGGAACCTACGAGCAGTACTTC
CSVVDGTYEQYF
>few|TRBJ1-5|TRBV5-5|-
TGTGCCAGCAGCTTGGATCCAGGGACGAATCAGCCCCAGCATTTT
CASSLDPGTNQPQHF
>-|TRBJ2-3|TRBV19|-
TGTGCCAGTAGTATGGGGGGGCGTACAGATACGCAGTATTTT
CASSMGGRTDTQYF